The 8 T cell receptor beta chains listed next were all sequenced from one sample in a study of CD8+ T cells in alopecia areata. Treatment in this sample: oral pan-JAK inhibitor, 5-10 mg twice daily. cDNA reverse transcribed from extracted RNA served as the sequencing template. Assay used: immunoSEQ multiplex PCR; TCRdb lists only in-frame clones, some missing. The sample holds approximately 160,000 clones; 60% to 75% are singletons and the top ten take 14%. Sequencing used CD4+ T cells sorted from blood, obtained at week 24, from a patient treated with tofacitinib. Every receptor here comes from a human donor with alopecia areata.

The chain links TRBV29-1 to TRBJ1-2; 7 positions agree with TRBD1. V was clipped by 0 bases and J by 2 bases; unmatched bases: 3. The CDR3 sequence is 14 residues long. In germline, CDR1 is SQVTM, CDR2 ANQGSEA. The chain's CDR3 is CSVEDRGQNYGYTF. CDR3 coding DNA: TGCAGCGTTGAAGATCGGGGACAGAACTATGGCTACACCTTC.

The chain couples TRBV15 to TRBJ2-7; maybe TRBD1 (6 bases). V shed 5 bases and J shed 5 bases, with 19 bases lying between them. The CDR3 is 15 residues long. The V gene's germline CDR1 is LNHNV and CDR2 YYDKDF (reference sequence). The CDR3 bases are TGTGCCACCAGCTCCTTGGGGGACACTCGCGACGAGCAGTACTTC. Protein: CATSSLGDTRDEQYF.

This clone was seen only once. The chain joins TRBV5-1 to TRBJ2-7; 8 positions match TRBD1. The CDR3 length is 14 residues. The junction had 6 bases not matched to a gene; V was cut back by 4 bases and J by 3 bases. The germline V gene encodes CDR1 SGHRS and CDR2 YFSETQ. CDR3: CASSPGQEIYEQYF. In nucleotides, the CDR3 is TGCGCCAGCAGCCCGGGACAGGAGATCTACGAGCAGTACTTC.

In DNA form, the CDR3 reads TGTGCCAGCAGCCCAGAGATGGGGTCGCGGGGCTACACCTTC. Its translation is CASSPEMGSRGYTF. This chain uses TRBV7-6 with TRBJ1-2; no clear D. V was cut by 5 bases and J by 8 bases, with 18 bases left in between. In germline, CDR1 is SGHVS, CDR2 FNYEAQ. This CDR3 region has 14 residues.

A single count supports this clone. V usage is TRBV19 and J usage is TRBJ1-6; D is uncertain. CDR3 size: 14 residues. Germline-derived CDR1 and CDR2 are LNHDA and SQIVND (reference sequence). Trimming took off 1 base at V and 7 bases at J, with 8 bases between the two ends. This chain's CDR3 is CASSIVHPNSPLHF. As DNA, the CDR3 is TGTGCCAGTAGTATAGTTCACCCGAATTCACCCCTCCACTTT.

This clone turned up a few times. V gene TRBV7-9 combines with J gene TRBJ2-7, with 11 bases matching TRBD2. The V and J ends lost 2 bases and 3 bases, in that order; junction bases with no gene match: 9. CDR1 SEHNR and CDR2 FQNEAQ come from the germline V gene (reference sequence). This CDR3 contains 17 residues. The CDR3 nucleotides are TGTGCCAGCAGCTTATCCCCTAGCGGGGGGACCATCTACGAGCAGTACTTC. This codes for CASSLSPSGGTIYEQYF.

The chain links TRBV5-1 to TRBJ1-2; D perhaps matches TRBD1 (5 bases). The CDR3 is made up of 14 amino acids. V lost 0 bases to trimming and J lost 8 bases, with 14 bases between them. CDR1 and CDR2 from the germline V gene are SGHRS and YFSETQ. The CDR3 DNA follows: TGCGCCAGCAGCTTGGTTACCCAGGGTGTCGGCTACACCTTC. It encodes CASSLVTQGVGYTF.

This clone occurred a few times. This chain links TRBV25-1 with TRBJ1-1; 10 positions match TRBD1. V lost 8 bases, J lost 3 bases, and 12 bases stayed unmatched. This CDR3 spans 16 amino acids. CDR1 MGHDK and CDR2 SYGVNS come from the germline V gene. This CDR3 reads CASRRQGAREDTEAFF. The CDR3 coding sequence is TGTGCCAGCCGAAGACAGGGGGCGAGGGAGGACACTGAAGCTTTCTTT.